Each of the 25 T cell receptor beta chains below was sequenced from the same sample in a study of OX40 agonist ivuxolimab in advanced cancers. Assay used: immunoSEQ multiplex PCR; TCRdb lists only in-frame clones, some missing. The table lists approximately 70,000 clones, about 92% of them singletons. The sample in question was CD4+ or CD8+ T cells sorted from blood, obtained in a trial of the OX40 agonist ivuxolimab. These receptors were collected from an adult with an advanced solid tumor such as melanoma, head and neck, liver or kidney cancer.

J is TRBJ2-5 and V is TRBV6-1, with 8 bases lining up with TRBD2. The CDR3 contains 18 residues. Germline values: CDR1 MNHNS, CDR2 SASEGT. The J segment lost 5 bases and the V segment lost 1 base, leaving 15 bases of the junction unmatched. This CDR3 reads CASSEVGGGGLVRETQYF. The CDR3 coding sequence is TGTGCCAGCAGTGAAGTCGGGGGGGGTGGACTAGTGCGGGAGACCCAGTACTTC.

V and J are TRBV18 and TRBJ1-1, with a tentative D call TRBD1 (5 bases). Per the germline V gene, CDR1 is KGHSH and CDR2 is LQKENI. This CDR3 comprises 12 residues. Between the trimmed V and J ends, which lost 3 bases and 8 bases, there was a span of 10 bases. Written as DNA, the CDR3 is TGTGCCAGCTCACCGGTTCACAGGGAAGCTTTCTTT. It codes for CASSPVHREAFF.

The J gene is TRBJ2-1, the V gene TRBV25-1; 8 nucleotides align to TRBD2. The J segment lost 1 base and the V segment lost 4 bases, leaving 6 bases of the junction unmatched. The CDR3 loop spans 16 amino acids. The V gene's germline CDR1 is MGHDK and CDR2 SYGVNS. The CDR3 bases are TGTGCCAGCAGTGCGAGCGGGAGTCTTTCCTACAATGAGCAGTTCTTC. Translated, it gives CASSASGSLSYNEQFF.

This chain joins TRBV4-2 and TRBJ2-1; 8 nucleotides line up with TRBD1. In germline, CDR1 is LGHNA, CDR2 YNFKEQ. V dropped 1 base and J dropped 3; count of bases not matched to a gene: 2. The CDR3 loop spans 15 amino acids. CDR3 residues: CASSQAGGVYNEQFF. The CDR3 DNA is TGTGCCAGCAGCCAAGCAGGGGGCGTCTACAATGAGCAGTTCTTC.

The chain is built from TRBV19 and TRBJ2-6; TRBD1 is a possible D gene (5 bases). This CDR3 spans 16 amino acids. Looked up from germline, CDR1 is LNHDA and CDR2 is SQIVND (reference sequence). V was clipped by 6 bases and J by 0 bases, with 12 bases between them. CDR3 amino acids: CASRMGLSSGANVLTF. CDR3 coding DNA: TGTGCCAGTAGAATGGGGCTTTCCTCTGGGGCCAACGTCCTGACTTTC.

The chain uses TRBV11-2 and TRBJ2-1, with TRBD2 identical over 10 bases. The CDR3 consists of 17 residues. J was trimmed by 4 bases and V by 4 bases; bases with no gene match: 10. Germline CDR1 SGHAT, CDR2 FQNNGV. CDR3 residues: CASSSISSGRSYNEQFF. The CDR3 DNA follows: TGTGCCAGCAGCTCCATTTCTAGCGGGAGATCGTACAATGAGCAGTTCTTC.

The rearrangement joins TRBV10-3 to TRBJ2-3; perhaps TRBD2 as D (5 bases). The V end was cut by 4 bases, the J end by 0 bases, with 11 bases between. The CDR3 length is 15 residues. Germline CDR1 is ENHRY and CDR2 is SYGVKD. CDR3 residues: CAISVSESSTDTQYF. The DNA for the CDR3 is TGTGCCATCAGTGTTAGCGAGTCTAGCACAGATACGCAGTATTTT.

This clone showed up just a few times. This CDR3 is CASSRTGYTEAFF. CDR3 DNA: TGTGCCAGCTCACGGACGGGGTACACTGAAGCTTTCTTT. The rearrangement links TRBV18 to TRBJ1-1; D remains ambiguous. V was pared by 4 bases and J by 3 bases, with 9 bases between. In germline, CDR1 is KGHSH, CDR2 LQKENI. This CDR3 spans 13 amino acids. Based on the CDR3 plus reference TRBV18 and TRBJ1-1, the full variable domain is NAGVMQNPRHLVRRRGQEARLRCSPMKGHSHVYWYRQLPEEGLKFMVYLQKENIIDESGMPKERFSAEFPKEGPSILRIQQVVRGDSAAYFCASSRTGYTEAFFGQGTRLTVV.

The chain uses TRBV5-4 and TRBJ1-1; tentative D call: TRBD1 (5 bases). V gave up 5 bases and J gave up 1 base, with 12 bases separating them. Germline V gives CDR1 SGHNT, CDR2 YYREEE (reference sequence). This CDR3 contains 14 residues. Here the CDR3 DNA reads TGTGCCAGCAGGGGACCTGGGTCGAACACTGAAGCTTTCTTT. It codes for CASRGPGSNTEAFF.

The gene calls are TRBV18 and TRBJ2-3; the D is unclear. Deletions cut 1 base from V and 2 bases from J, with 16 bases between. Germline V CDR1 and CDR2: KGHSH, LQKENI. This CDR3 region has 17 residues. CDR3 region: CASSPQGGNPSTDTQYF. The DNA of the CDR3 is TGTGCCAGCTCACCACAAGGTGGTAACCCCTCCACAGATACGCAGTATTTT.

V usage is TRBV7-3 and J usage is TRBJ2-7; 7 bases are a match to TRBD1. This CDR3 is 15 amino acids long. CDR1 and CDR2 from the germline V gene are SGHTA and FQGTGA. V lost 6 bases to trimming and J lost 2 bases; unmatched junction nucleotides: 10. The CDR3 loop is CASSPDSQGAYEQYF. Written as DNA, the CDR3 is TGTGCCAGCAGTCCTGATTCCCAGGGGGCCTACGAGCAGTACTTC.

V gene TRBV14 combines with J gene TRBJ2-7; 9 bases match TRBD1. J gave up 5 bases and V 3 bases, and 5 bases lay outside the gene matches. This CDR3 comprises 14 residues. Germline CDR1 and CDR2: SGHDN and FVKESK. CDR3 DNA sequence: TGTGCCAGCAGCCACCCGGGACAGGGCCACGAGCAGTACTTC. Protein sequence: CASSHPGQGHEQYF.

This chain connects TRBV28 to TRBJ2-3; TRBD2 might be the D (5 bases). The CDR3 contains 14 residues. Germline V lookup: CDR1 MDHEN, CDR2 SYDVKM. V shed 4 bases and J shed 6 bases, with 14 bases lying between them. The CDR3 spells CASSSPRGWDTQYF. CDR3 bases: TGTGCCAGCAGTTCCCCCCGGGGTTGGGATACGCAGTATTTT.

CDR3 sequence reads: CASSYRRGRSPLHF. The CDR3 region has the DNA TGTGCCAGCAGTTATCGCAGGGGAAGATCACCCCTCCACTTT. This chain joins TRBV28 and TRBJ1-6; tentatively, D is TRBD1 (6 bases). Trimming took 4 bases from V and 10 from J, leaving 14 bases between them. Germline-derived CDR1 and CDR2 are MDHEN and SYDVKM. The CDR3 length is 14 residues.

The chain recombines TRBV11-1 with TRBJ2-7, with 9 bases identical to TRBD2. Germline CDR1 reads SGHAT; CDR2 reads FQDESV (reference sequence). V shed 3 bases, J shed 4 bases, and the junction held 13 bases outside the gene matches. CDR3 length: 17 residues. CDR3 in amino acids: CASSFHRGASGVYEQYF. The CDR3 nucleotides are TGTGCCAGCAGCTTCCATAGAGGGGCTAGCGGGGTGTACGAGCAGTACTTC.

This chain joins TRBV6-5 and TRBJ2-5, with TRBD1 matching 8 bases. The CDR3 has 13 amino acids. The V and J ends lost 4 bases and 5 bases, in that order; junction bases with no gene match: 3. In germline, CDR1 is MNHEY, CDR2 SVGAGI. The CDR3 DNA follows: TGTGCCAGCAGTTCCAGGGGGCTGGAGACCCAGTACTTC. As protein: CASSSRGLETQYF.

On this clone: In the same sample, other DNA sequences code for this CDR3. The V gene is TRBV30, the J gene TRBJ2-5, with D hard to call. Germline lookup yields CDR1 GTSNPN and CDR2 SVGIG (reference sequence). This CDR3 has 11 amino acids. Trimming stripped 0 bases from V and 4 bases from J, with 3 bases between. The CDR3 DNA reads TGTGCCTGGAGTGTACGAGAGACCCAGTACTTC. The encoded protein is CAWSVRETQYF.

The chain combines TRBV7-7 with TRBJ2-5, with 8 positions matching TRBD2. The germline gives CDR1 SSHAT, CDR2 FNYEAQ (reference sequence). The CDR3 has 14 amino acids. The CDR3 coding sequence is TGTGCTACTTCCCCTTCGGCGGGAGGTGAGACCCAGTACTTC. Protein product: CATSPSAGGETQYF. Looking up the rest from reference TRBV7-7 and TRBJ2-5 gives the full variable domain: GAGVSQSPRYKVTKRGQDVTLRCDPISSHATLYWYQQALGQGPEFLTYFNYEAQPDKSGLPSDRFSAERPEGSISTLTIQRTEQRDSAMYRCATSPSAGGETQYFGPGTRLLVL.

V usage is TRBV27 and J usage is TRBJ2-7; 9 positions match TRBD2. The CDR3 runs to 15 residues. Trimming removed 5 bases from V and 1 base from J; junction bases left unmatched: 6. Germline-derived CDR1 and CDR2 are MNHEY and SMNVEV (reference sequence). In DNA, the CDR3 is TGTGCCAGCAGTCGCGGGGCGGGAGGGTCCTACGAGCAGTACTTC. The encoded protein is CASSRGAGGSYEQYF.

The genes are TRBV2 and TRBJ1-1, with a weak D call TRBD1 (5 bases). V was trimmed by 9 bases and J by 11 bases, leaving 16 bases between them. This CDR3 is built from 11 residues. CDR1 SNHLY and CDR2 FYNNEI come from the germline V gene. The CDR3 bases are TGTGCCAGTGGTGGGGACTCAACGGCTTTCTTT. Its translation is CASGGDSTAFF. Combining the CDR3 with reference TRBV2 and TRBJ1-1 gives the whole variable domain EPEVTQTPSHQVTQMGQEVILRCVPISNHLYFYWYRQILGQKVEFLVSFYNNEISEKSEIFDDQFSVERPDGSNFTLKIRSTKLEDSAMYFCASGGDSTAFFGQGTRLTVV.

Concerning this clone itself: A junction end diverges from the germline sequence, so it may reflect a read error. CDR3: CASRPGTSVNIGELFF. The DNA for the CDR3 is TGTGCCAGCAGACCCGGGACTAGTGTGAACATCGGGGAGCTGTTTTTT. The V and J genes are TRBV28 and TRBJ2-2; 8 nucleotides line up with TRBD2. This CDR3 is 16 amino acids long. Germline CDR1 reads MDHEN; CDR2 reads SYDVKM.

This chain joins TRBV20-1 and TRBJ2-3; D might be TRBD1 (5 bases). Trimming stripped 7 bases from V and 4 bases from J, with 9 bases between. The CDR3 spans 11 residues. CDR1 DFQATT and CDR2 SNEGSKA come from the germline V gene (reference sequence). CDR3 nucleotides: TGCAGTGTTCAGGGTTCAGATACGCAGTATTTT. Encoded protein: CSVQGSDTQYF.

The chain has TRBV23-1 and TRBJ2-7; possibly TRBD1 for D (6 bases). Being an ORF, TRBV23-1 has a function that is uncertain. The germline V and J ends were trimmed by 4 bases and 3 bases, with 22 bases remaining between them. The CDR3 contains 17 residues. CDR3 nucleotide sequence: TGCGCCAGCAGTCGCGCATACAGGGTTCCATACCTCTACGAGCAGTACTTC. Residues: CASSRAYRVPYLYEQYF.

The J gene is TRBJ2-7, the V gene TRBV10-3; 14 positions match TRBD2. Germline V gene lookup returns CDR1 ENHRY and CDR2 SYGVKD. The CDR3 is 18 residues long. Trimming removed 4 bases from V and 2 bases from J; junction bases left unmatched: 10. CDR3 sequence reads: CAISAGLAGEGRAYEQYF. The CDR3, as DNA: TGTGCCATCAGTGCGGGACTAGCGGGAGAAGGTCGGGCCTACGAGCAGTACTTC.

This sequence joins TRBV7-2 and TRBJ1-2; D not certain. Germline V gives CDR1 SGHTA, CDR2 FQGNSA. Trimming removed 7 bases from V and 8 bases from J, with 17 bases in between. The CDR3 consists of 13 residues. The CDR3 nucleotides are TGTGCCAGCAACCCCGAAGCCGAGGGAGGCTACACCTTC. Its translation: CASNPEAEGGYTF. The variable domain in full, with the rest retrieved from reference TRBV7-2 and TRBJ1-2, is GAGVSQSPSNKVTEKGKDVELRCDPISGHTALYWYRQSLGQGLEFLIYFQGNSAPDKSGLPSDRFSAERTGGSVSTLTIQRTQQEDSAVYLCASNPEAEGGYTFGSGTRLTVV.